The 20 T cell receptor beta chains reported below all come from one sample, sequenced in a study of blood T cell repertoires in COVID-19 (dated by TCRdb to 2018 to 2021). The library was obtained by the immunoSEQ multiplex PCR assay. In its TCRdb copy, this immuneACCESS table keeps in-frame sequences only and misses some clones. Where compared with another copy, unresolved V genes explain less than half of these, and the others have no known cause. This sample comprises fewer than 75,000 clones, about 86% of them detected only once. Almost 4.5% of the sample goes to the ten largest clones. The sample consisted of peripheral blood. The receptors originated from a man aged 50 or older with active COVID-19.

The rearrangement uses TRBV14 and TRBJ1-2; D not certain. The CDR3 covers 15 residues. The ends were cut back, 3 bases at V and 2 bases at J, with 13 bases in the middle. Germline V gene lookup returns CDR1 SGHDN and CDR2 FVKESK. In nucleotides, the CDR3 is TGTGCCAGCAGCCAGGTTCCCGCAGGAAACTATGGCTACACCTTC. Amino acid sequence: CASSQVPAGNYGYTF.

This clone was seen only once. This rearrangement joins TRBV6-6 to TRBJ1-1; 10 bases fit TRBD1. V was clipped by 7 bases and J by 6 bases; unmatched bases: 8. The CDR3 contains 14 residues. Germline V gene data show CDR1 as MNHNY and CDR2 as SVGAGI (reference sequence). The CDR3, as DNA: TGTGCCAGCAAGACAGGGGGCGGTCGGCCTGAAGCTTTCTTT. Translation gives CASKTGGGRPEAFF.

The rearrangement joins TRBV6-5 to TRBJ2-1, with 10 bases matching TRBD1. The CDR3 spans 15 residues. V lost 7 bases to trimming and J lost 6 bases; unmatched junction nucleotides: 9. Germline V lookup: CDR1 MNHEY, CDR2 SVGAGI. Here the CDR3 DNA reads TGTGCCAGCATTGGGGACAGGGGAGAGGTCAATGAGCAGTTCTTC. As protein: CASIGDRGEVNEQFF.

This clone was seen a single time. V usage is TRBV9 and J usage is TRBJ1-2; D is ambiguous. There are 13 residues in the CDR3. Trimming shortened V by 3 bases and J by 5 bases, and 11 bases separated the two germline ends. Germline lookup yields CDR1 SGDLS and CDR2 YYNGEE. This chain's CDR3 is CASSDPLGYGYTF. The CDR3 nucleotides read TGTGCCAGCAGCGACCCTCTAGGATATGGCTACACCTTC.

The chain carries TRBV28 and TRBJ2-1; 9 positions agree with TRBD2. V shed 5 bases and J 6 bases; nucleotides not matched to a gene: 14. The length of the CDR3 is 17 residues. Germline CDR1 MDHEN, CDR2 SYDVKM. In DNA, the CDR3 is TGTGCCAGCAGTCTCACTAGCGGGTATGGGCGGGGCAATGAGCAGTTCTTC. As protein: CASSLTSGYGRGNEQFF.

The rearrangement links TRBV7-9 to TRBJ1-2; maybe TRBD1 (5 bases). Trimming cost V 5 bases and J 8 bases, with 18 bases left between them. There are 14 residues in the CDR3. Germline V gene data show CDR1 as SEHNR and CDR2 as FQNEAQ (reference sequence). CDR3 nucleotide sequence: TGTGCCAGCAGCGACTGGGGCTCACTGGGAGGCTACACCTTC. Protein sequence: CASSDWGSLGGYTF.

The chain has TRBV2 and TRBJ2-2; a weak D match, TRBD1 (6 bases). Germline V gives CDR1 SNHLY, CDR2 FYNNEI. This CDR3 has 14 amino acids. V lost 10 bases to trimming and J lost 6 bases, with 18 bases between them. In DNA form, the CDR3 reads TGTGCCAACAGGGTCAGTCGAAGTTCCGGGGAGCTGTTTTTT. Amino acid sequence: CANRVSRSSGELFF.

Written as DNA, the CDR3 is TGTGCCAGCAGCTTAGTAGGGACTAGTGGTTACTACAATGAGCAGTTCTTC. Translation gives CASSLVGTSGYYNEQFF. This chain uses TRBV7-2 with TRBJ2-1; 8 bases line up with TRBD2. The germline V gene has CDR1 SGHTA and CDR2 FQGNSA. The CDR3 has 17 residues. J gave up 3 bases and V 1 base, and 8 bases lay outside the gene matches.

The rearrangement links TRBV6-5 to TRBJ1-5; 9 nucleotides agree with TRBD1. Trimming removed 7 bases from V and 4 bases from J; junction bases left unmatched: 5. The CDR3 has 14 residues. Germline V lookup: CDR1 MNHEY, CDR2 SVGAGI. DNA for the CDR3: TGTGCCAGCAAAATGACAGGGGGAAATCAGCCCCAGCATTTT. It translates to CASKMTGGNQPQHF.

The rearrangement uses TRBV28 and TRBJ2-5; 7 bases agree with TRBD1. The CDR3 sequence is 14 residues long. Germline V gene lookup returns CDR1 MDHEN and CDR2 SYDVKM. J was trimmed by 2 bases and V by 4 bases; bases with no gene match: 4. The CDR3, as DNA: TGTGCCAGCAGTTCTCGGACAGGACAAGAGACCCAGTACTTC. Residues: CASSSRTGQETQYF.

This chain connects TRBV7-2 to TRBJ2-7; TRBD2 agrees at 7 bases. There are 14 residues in the CDR3. J was trimmed by 1 base and V by 0 bases; bases with no gene match: 0. Germline-derived CDR1 and CDR2 are SGHTA and FQGNSA. The CDR3 spells CASSLAAGSYEQYF. The CDR3 nucleotides read TGTGCCAGCAGCTTAGCAGCGGGGTCCTACGAGCAGTACTTC.

The rearrangement joins TRBV14 to TRBJ2-1; 9 bases align to TRBD2. CDR1 and CDR2 (germline): SGHDN, FVKESK. The CDR3 contains 15 residues. Losses at the gene ends were 6 bases for V and 5 bases for J; bases not matched to a gene: 8. CDR3 protein: CASSQTTSGNNEQFF. The CDR3 DNA follows: TGTGCCAGCAGTCAAACGACTAGCGGAAACAATGAGCAGTTCTTC.

This chain links TRBV19 with TRBJ1-2, with D perhaps TRBD1 (6 bases). CDR3 length equals 13 residues. Trimming shortened V by 9 bases and J by 0 bases, and 11 bases separated the two germline ends. The germline CDR1 and CDR2 sequences are LNHDA and SQIVND (reference sequence). The CDR3 is CASNPGANYGYTF. The CDR3, as DNA: TGTGCCAGCAACCCAGGGGCTAACTATGGCTACACCTTC. Variable domain in full (rest from reference TRBV19 and TRBJ1-2): DGGITQSPKYLFRKEGQNVTLSCEQNLNHDAMYWYRQDPGQGLRLIYYSQIVNDFQKGDIAEGYSVSREKKESFPLTVTSAQKNPTAFYLCASNPGANYGYTFGSGTRLTVV.

V gene TRBV6-5 combines with J gene TRBJ2-3, with unresolved D. Trimming pared 7 bases from V and 6 bases from J, leaving 11 bases between. Germline assignment: CDR1 MNHEY and CDR2 SVGAGI. CDR3 size: 12 residues. The CDR3 loop reads CASTSQSDTQYF. DNA for the CDR3: TGTGCCAGCACCTCCCAGTCGGATACGCAGTATTTT.

V is TRBV7-3 and J is TRBJ1-1; TRBD1 is a possible D gene (6 bases). CDR3 length: 15 residues. CDR1 SGHTA and CDR2 FQGTGA come from the germline V gene. Trimming removed 5 bases at V and 2 bases at J, with 15 bases between. This CDR3 reads CASSLEVRGNTEAFF. The CDR3 DNA follows: TGTGCCAGCAGCCTAGAGGTCAGGGGCAACACTGAAGCTTTCTTT.

There are many counts of this clone. The chain carries TRBV6-2 or TRBV6-3 and TRBJ2-3; a weak D match, TRBD2 (6 bases). The germline gives CDR1 MNHEY, CDR2 SVGEGT. V was pared by 4 bases and J by 2 bases, with 10 bases between. This CDR3 contains 14 residues. CDR3 protein: CASSFRETTDTQYF. The CDR3, as DNA: TGTGCCAGCAGTTTTCGGGAGACCACAGATACGCAGTATTTT.

The DNA of the CDR3 is TGTGCCAGCAGCTTGGCTCAGGGTAGAAGAAACACCATATATTTT. As protein: CASSLAQGRRNTIYF. The chain is built from TRBV5-6 and TRBJ1-3; D is perhaps TRBD1 (5 bases). The CDR3 spans 15 residues. Germline V gene lookup returns CDR1 SGHDT and CDR2 YYEEEE. Trimming took off 0 bases at V and 5 bases at J, with 12 bases between the two ends.

The chain employs TRBV18 and TRBJ2-1; 9 bases map to TRBD1. Looked up from germline, CDR1 is KGHSH and CDR2 is LQKENI. The CDR3 has 16 amino acids. Trimming took 3 bases from V and 10 from J; bases not matched to a gene: 13. CDR3 bases: TGTGCCAGCTCACCCCTCGATCTGGGACAGGGTTTGGAGCAGTTCTTC. Amino acids: CASSPLDLGQGLEQFF. The whole variable domain, remainder taken from reference TRBV18 and TRBJ2-1, is NAGVMQNPRHLVRRRGQEARLRCSPMKGHSHVYWYRQLPEEGLKFMVYLQKENIIDESGMPKERFSAEFPKEGPSILRIQQVVRGDSAAYFCASSPLDLGQGLEQFFGPGTRLTVL.

The V call is TRBV12-5, the J call TRBJ2-3, with a weak D call TRBD2 (5 bases). Per germline, CDR1 LGHNT and CDR2 FRNRAP. The CDR3 extends over 14 amino acids. Trimming cost V 3 bases and J 3 bases, with 10 bases left between them. The DNA for the CDR3 is TGTGCTAGTGGTTTAAGGTCGGGGACAGATACGCAGTATTTT. Translation: CASGLRSGTDTQYF. Variable domain in full (rest from reference TRBV12-5 and TRBJ2-3): DARVTQTPRHKVTEMGQEVTMRCQPILGHNTVFWYRQTMMQGLELLAYFRNRAPLDDSGMPKDRFSAEMPDATLATLKIQPSEPRDSAVYFCASGLRSGTDTQYFGPGTRLTVL.

The rearrangement joins TRBV25-1 to TRBJ1-2, with D perhaps TRBD1 (5 bases). This CDR3 contains 14 residues. With 2 bases removed from V and 10 bases from J, the gap between germline ends came to 17 bases. CDR1 MGHDK and CDR2 SYGVNS come from the germline V gene. This chain's CDR3 is CASSETSKGRHYTF. In nucleotides, the CDR3 is TGTGCCAGCAGTGAAACGTCCAAGGGGCGTCACTACACCTTC.